This TCR beta chain was obtained from a study of T cell responses to AZD1222 COVID-19 vaccine. TCRdb's copy holds only in-frame clones and misses some; the assay was immunoSEQ multiplex PCR. The profile covers around 78,000 clones, with approximately 90% appearing a single time and 3% to 3.5% taken by the ten largest. The germline CDR1 and CDR2 sequences are SQVTM and ANQGSEA. The germline V and J ends were trimmed by 4 bases and 3 bases, with 12 bases remaining between them. The CDR3 consists of 13 residues. The sequencing used peripheral blood, collected 28 days after the second AZD1222 dose. The TCR originated in an adult who received the AZD1222 COVID-19 vaccine. The V gene is TRBV29-1, the J gene TRBJ2-5; D perhaps matches TRBD1 (6 bases). DNA for the CDR3: TGCAGCGTTGTTAGACAGGTGAAAGAGACCCAGTACTTC. Translated: CSVVRQVKETQYF.